This T cell receptor (beta chain) was sequenced for a study of blood T cell repertoires in COVID-19. Here immunoSEQ multiplex PCR was the method, and the copy in TCRdb shows in-frame clones only, minus some. The table has 200,000 to 250,000 clones, 65% to 90% seen once; the top ten hold 2% to 3%. In germline, CDR1 is SEHNR, CDR2 FQNEAQ (reference sequence). V gave up 5 bases and J gave up 4 bases, with 8 bases separating them. CDR3 size: 12 residues. The chain has TRBV7-9 and TRBJ1-2; weak D call: TRBD1 (5 bases). The specimen sequenced was peripheral blood. The clonotype was recovered from a woman between 70 and 85 years old with COVID-19, enrolled during active disease. The CDR3 region has the DNA TGTGCCAGCAGCGTGGACATCTATGGCTACACCTTC. Encoded protein: CASSVDIYGYTF.